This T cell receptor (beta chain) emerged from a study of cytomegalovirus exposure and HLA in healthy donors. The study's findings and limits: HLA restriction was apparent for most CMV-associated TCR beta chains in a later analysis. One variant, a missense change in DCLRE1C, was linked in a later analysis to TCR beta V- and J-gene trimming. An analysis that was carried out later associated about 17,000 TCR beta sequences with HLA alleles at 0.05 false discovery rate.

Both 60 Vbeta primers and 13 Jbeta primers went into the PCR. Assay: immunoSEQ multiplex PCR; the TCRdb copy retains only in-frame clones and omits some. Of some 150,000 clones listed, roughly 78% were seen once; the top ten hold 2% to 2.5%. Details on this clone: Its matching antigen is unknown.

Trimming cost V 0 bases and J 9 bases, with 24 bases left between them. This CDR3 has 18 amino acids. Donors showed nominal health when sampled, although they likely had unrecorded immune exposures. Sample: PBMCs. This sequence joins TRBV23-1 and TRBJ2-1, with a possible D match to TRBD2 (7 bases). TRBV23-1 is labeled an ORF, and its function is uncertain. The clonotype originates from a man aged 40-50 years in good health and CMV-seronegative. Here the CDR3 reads CASSQSLNRGAREGEQFF. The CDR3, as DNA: TGCGCCAGCAGTCAATCCCTAAACCGGGGGGCGCGAGAGGGTGAGCAGTTCTTC.